The subject of this entry is one T cell receptor (beta chain). These data belong to a study of shared T cell receptors in the human thymus. There are 14 residues in the CDR3. The germline V gene has CDR1 SGHAT and CDR2 FQNNGV. Deletions cut 6 bases from V and 7 bases from J, with 16 bases between. Sequenced by immunoSEQ multiplex PCR; TCRdb stores in-frame clones only, minus some. The sample includes fewer than 700,000 clones, more than 75% of them seen just once. This sample was also put to use in a study of human thymus T cells. That publication notes: It was from resections taken during corrective heart surgery that the thymus tissue came. It looked as if thymic and blood repertoires used V and J genes in a biased way. Unrelated individuals were reported by related research to share highly overlapping thymic repertoires.

V is TRBV11-2 and J is TRBJ1-5, with D maybe TRBD1 (6 bases). The clonotype comes from a boy under two years old with a congenital heart defect. The sequenced material came from thymocytes. For the CDR3, the DNA is TGTGCCAGCAGGCGGACCGTTGGGGGCCAGCCCCAGCATTTT. As protein: CASRRTVGGQPQHF.